This TCR beta chain was captured by sequencing in a study of blood T cell repertoires in COVID-19. Study-level information: The United States, Italy and Spain were the sources of the acute and convalescent COVID-19 samples.

Profiled with immunoSEQ multiplex PCR; TCRdb holds only in-frame clones, not every one. The repertoire holds approximately 290,000 clones, with around 90% as singletons. The CDR3 spans 20 residues. Looked up from germline, CDR1 is SGHRS and CDR2 is YFSETQ. The junction had 15 bases not matched to a gene; V was cut back by 7 bases and J by 0 bases. The participants were between about 18 and 90 years old and came from about two dozen US areas. The source is a woman between 18 and 30 years old with acute COVID-19. Sequenced material: PBMCs or T cells enriched from blood (not recorded which). The chain has TRBV5-1 and TRBJ2-6; 11 bases agree with TRBD1. The CDR3 DNA sequence: TGCGCCAGCTCTCAATACCAAACCGGGACAGGGGGCTCTGGGGCCAACGTCCTGACTTTC. Its translation: CASSQYQTGTGGSGANVLTF.